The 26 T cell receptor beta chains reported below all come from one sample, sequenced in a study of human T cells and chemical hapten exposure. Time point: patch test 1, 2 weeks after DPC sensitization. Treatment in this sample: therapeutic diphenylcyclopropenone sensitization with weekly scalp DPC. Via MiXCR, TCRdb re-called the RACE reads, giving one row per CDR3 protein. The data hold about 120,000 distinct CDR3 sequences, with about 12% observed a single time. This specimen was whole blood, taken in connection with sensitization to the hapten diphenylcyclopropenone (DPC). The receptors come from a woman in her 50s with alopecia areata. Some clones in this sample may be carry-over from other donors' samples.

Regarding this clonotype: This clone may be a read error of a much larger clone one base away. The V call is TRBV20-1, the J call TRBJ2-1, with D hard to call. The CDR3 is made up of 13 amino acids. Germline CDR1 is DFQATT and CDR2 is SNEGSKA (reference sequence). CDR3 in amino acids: CGARATGNNEQFF. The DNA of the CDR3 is TGCGGTGCTAGGGCCACTGGGAACAATGAGCAGTTCTTC.

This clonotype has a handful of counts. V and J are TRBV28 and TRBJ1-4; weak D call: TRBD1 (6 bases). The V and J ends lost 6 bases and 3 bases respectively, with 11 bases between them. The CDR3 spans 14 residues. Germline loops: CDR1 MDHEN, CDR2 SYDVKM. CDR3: CASRPTGSNEKLFF. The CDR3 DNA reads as TGTGCCAGCAGACCCACAGGGTCTAATGAAAAACTGTTTTTT.

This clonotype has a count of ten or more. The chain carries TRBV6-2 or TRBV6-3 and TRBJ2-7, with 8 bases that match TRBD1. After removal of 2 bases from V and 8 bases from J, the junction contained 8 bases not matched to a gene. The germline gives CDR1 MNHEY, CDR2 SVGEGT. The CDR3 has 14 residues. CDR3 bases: TGTGCCAGCAGTTACCCGGGAACAGGGGGAAAGCAGTACTTC. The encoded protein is CASSYPGTGGKQYF.

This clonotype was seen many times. CDR3 nucleotide sequence: TGTGCCAGCAGCGTAGGAGGAACAGGGGGATCCGGGGAGCTGTTTTTT. This encodes CASSVGGTGGSGELFF. The chain links TRBV9 to TRBJ2-2, with 8 bases fitting TRBD1. The CDR3 has 16 amino acids. Germline CDR1 SGDLS, CDR2 YYNGEE. Unmatched junction bases numbered 7, after V lost 0 bases and J lost 6 bases.

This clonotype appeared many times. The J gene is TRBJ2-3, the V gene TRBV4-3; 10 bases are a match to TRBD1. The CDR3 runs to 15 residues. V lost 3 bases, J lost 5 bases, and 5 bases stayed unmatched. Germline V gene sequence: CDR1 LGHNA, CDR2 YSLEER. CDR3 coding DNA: TGCGCCAGCAGCCAGGACAGGGGGACTAGAGATACGCAGTATTTT. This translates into CASSQDRGTRDTQYF.

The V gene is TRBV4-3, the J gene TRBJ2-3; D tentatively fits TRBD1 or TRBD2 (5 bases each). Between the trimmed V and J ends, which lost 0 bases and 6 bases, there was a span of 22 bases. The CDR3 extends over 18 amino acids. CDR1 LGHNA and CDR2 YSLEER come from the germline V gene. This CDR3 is CASSQDTPRGVVWDTQYF. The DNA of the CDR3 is TGCGCCAGCAGCCAAGATACGCCCAGAGGGGTGGTGTGGGATACGCAGTATTTT.

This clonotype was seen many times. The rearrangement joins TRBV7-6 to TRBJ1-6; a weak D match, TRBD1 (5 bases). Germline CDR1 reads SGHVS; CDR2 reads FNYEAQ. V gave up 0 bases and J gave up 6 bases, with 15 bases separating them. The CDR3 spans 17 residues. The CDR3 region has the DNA TGTGCCAGCAGCTTAGCGCCGACAGACGAAAGTAATTCACCCCTCCACTTT. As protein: CASSLAPTDESNSPLHF.

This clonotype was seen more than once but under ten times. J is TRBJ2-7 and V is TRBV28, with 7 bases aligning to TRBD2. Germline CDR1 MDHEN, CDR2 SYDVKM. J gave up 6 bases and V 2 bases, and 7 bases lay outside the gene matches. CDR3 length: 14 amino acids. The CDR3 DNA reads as TGTGCCAGCAGTTTAGAGCGGGATATAGGCGAGCAGTACTTC. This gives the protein CASSLERDIGEQYF.

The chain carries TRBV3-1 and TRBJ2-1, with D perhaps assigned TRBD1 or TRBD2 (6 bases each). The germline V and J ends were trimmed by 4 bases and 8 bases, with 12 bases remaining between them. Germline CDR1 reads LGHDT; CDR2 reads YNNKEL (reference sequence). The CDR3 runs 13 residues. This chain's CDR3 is CASSRIGGDEQFF. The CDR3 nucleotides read TGTGCCAGCAGCCGTATCGGGGGCGATGAGCAGTTCTTC.

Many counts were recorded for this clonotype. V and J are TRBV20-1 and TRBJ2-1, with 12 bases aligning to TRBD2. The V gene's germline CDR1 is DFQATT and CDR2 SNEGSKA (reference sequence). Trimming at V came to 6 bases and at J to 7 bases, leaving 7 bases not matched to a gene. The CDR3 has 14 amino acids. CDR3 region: CSAKGLAGINEQFF. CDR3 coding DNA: TGCAGTGCCAAAGGACTAGCGGGGATAAATGAGCAGTTCTTC.

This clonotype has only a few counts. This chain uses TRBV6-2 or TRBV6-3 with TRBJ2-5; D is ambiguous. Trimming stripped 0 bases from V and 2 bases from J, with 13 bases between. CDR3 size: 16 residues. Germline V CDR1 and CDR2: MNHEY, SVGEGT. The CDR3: CASSYSPPRGQETQYF. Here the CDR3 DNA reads TGTGCCAGCAGTTACTCCCCTCCGAGAGGACAAGAGACCCAGTACTTC.

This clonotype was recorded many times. Here the CDR3 reads CARLRPGEDGQPQHF. The CDR3 DNA reads TGCGCCAGGCTCCGGCCGGGGGAGGACGGTCAGCCCCAGCATTTT. The V and J genes are TRBV5-1 and TRBJ1-5; a possible D gene is TRBD1 (5 bases). V was trimmed by 8 bases and J by 6 bases, leaving 21 bases between them. Germline V gene data show CDR1 as SGHRS and CDR2 as YFSETQ. The CDR3 consists of 15 residues.

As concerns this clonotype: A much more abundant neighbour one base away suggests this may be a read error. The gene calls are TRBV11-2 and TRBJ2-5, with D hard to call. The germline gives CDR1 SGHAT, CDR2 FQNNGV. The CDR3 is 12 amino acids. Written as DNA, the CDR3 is TGTGCCAGGAGCTTACGAATGGAGACCCAGTACTTC. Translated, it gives CARSLRMETQYF.

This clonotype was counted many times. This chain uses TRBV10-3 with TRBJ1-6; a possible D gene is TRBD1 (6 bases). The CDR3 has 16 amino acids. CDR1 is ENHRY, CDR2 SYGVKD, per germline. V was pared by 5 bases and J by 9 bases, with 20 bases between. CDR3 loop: CAISSHQGSTRSPLHF. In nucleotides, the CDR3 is TGTGCCATCAGTTCCCACCAGGGGTCTACGCGTTCACCCCTCCACTTT.

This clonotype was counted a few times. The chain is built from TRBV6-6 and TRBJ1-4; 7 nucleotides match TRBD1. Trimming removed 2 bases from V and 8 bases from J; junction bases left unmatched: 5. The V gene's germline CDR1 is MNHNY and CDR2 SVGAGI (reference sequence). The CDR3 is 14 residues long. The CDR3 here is CASSYTGQVEKLFF. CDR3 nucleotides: TGTGCCAGCAGTTACACCGGACAGGTCGAAAAACTGTTTTTT.

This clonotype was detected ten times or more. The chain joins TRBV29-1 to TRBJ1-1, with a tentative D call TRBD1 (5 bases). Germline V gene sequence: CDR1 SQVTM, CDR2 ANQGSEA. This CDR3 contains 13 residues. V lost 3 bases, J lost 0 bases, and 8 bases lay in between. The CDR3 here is CSVDGQMNTEAFF. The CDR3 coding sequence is TGCAGCGTTGATGGACAAATGAACACTGAAGCTTTCTTT.

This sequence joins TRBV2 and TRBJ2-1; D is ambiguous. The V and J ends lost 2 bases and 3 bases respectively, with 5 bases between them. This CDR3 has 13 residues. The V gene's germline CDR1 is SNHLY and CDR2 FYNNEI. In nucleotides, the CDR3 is TGTGCCAGCAGTGAATGGGACTACAATGAGCAGTTCTTC. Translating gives CASSEWDYNEQFF.

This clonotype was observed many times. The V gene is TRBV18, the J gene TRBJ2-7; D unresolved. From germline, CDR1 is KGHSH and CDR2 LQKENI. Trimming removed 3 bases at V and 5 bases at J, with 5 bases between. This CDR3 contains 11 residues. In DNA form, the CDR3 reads TGTGCCAGCTCACCTGGTGACGAGCAGTACTTC. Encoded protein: CASSPGDEQYF.

The CDR3 is CASSFNLQREAFF. CDR3 bases: TGTGCCAGCAGTTTCAACCTACAGCGAGAAGCTTTCTTT. The chain employs TRBV12-3 or TRBV12-4 and TRBJ1-1; D is ambiguous. The V end was cut by 3 bases, the J end by 8 bases, with 13 bases between. CDR3 length: 13 amino acids.

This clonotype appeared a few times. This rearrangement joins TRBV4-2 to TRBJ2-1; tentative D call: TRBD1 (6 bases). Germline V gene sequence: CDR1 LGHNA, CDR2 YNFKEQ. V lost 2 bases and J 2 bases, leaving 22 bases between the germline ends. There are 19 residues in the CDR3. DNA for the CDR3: TGTGCCAGCAGCCAATGGCGGATCCGGACAGAGTTAACCTACAATGAGCAGTTCTTC. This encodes CASSQWRIRTELTYNEQFF.

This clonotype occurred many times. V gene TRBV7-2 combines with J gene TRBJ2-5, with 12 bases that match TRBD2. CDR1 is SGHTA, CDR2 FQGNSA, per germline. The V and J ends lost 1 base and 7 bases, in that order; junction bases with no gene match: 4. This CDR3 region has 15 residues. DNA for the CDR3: TGTGCCAGCAGCTTAGGGACTAGCGGGGCTGGGACCCAGTACTTC. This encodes CASSLGTSGAGTQYF.

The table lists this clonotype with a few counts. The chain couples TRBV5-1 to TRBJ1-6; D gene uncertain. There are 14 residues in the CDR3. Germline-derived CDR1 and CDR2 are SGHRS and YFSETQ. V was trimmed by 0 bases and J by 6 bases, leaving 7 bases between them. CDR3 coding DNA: TGCGCCAGCAGCTTGGCGGGGATTAATTCACCCCTCCACTTT. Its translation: CASSLAGINSPLHF.

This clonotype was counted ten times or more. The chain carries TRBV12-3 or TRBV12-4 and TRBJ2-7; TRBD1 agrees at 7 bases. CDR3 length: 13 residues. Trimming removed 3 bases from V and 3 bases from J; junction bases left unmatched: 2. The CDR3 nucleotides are TGTGCCAGCAGTTTTGGGGACAGCTACGAGCAGTACTTC. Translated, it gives CASSFGDSYEQYF.

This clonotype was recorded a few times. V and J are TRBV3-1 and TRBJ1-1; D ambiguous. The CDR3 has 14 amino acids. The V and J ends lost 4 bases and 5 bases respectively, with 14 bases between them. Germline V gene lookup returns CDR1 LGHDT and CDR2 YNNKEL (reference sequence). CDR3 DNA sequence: TGTGCCAGCAGCCCCAGCCCGGCACCTACTGAAGCTTTCTTT. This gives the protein CASSPSPAPTEAFF.

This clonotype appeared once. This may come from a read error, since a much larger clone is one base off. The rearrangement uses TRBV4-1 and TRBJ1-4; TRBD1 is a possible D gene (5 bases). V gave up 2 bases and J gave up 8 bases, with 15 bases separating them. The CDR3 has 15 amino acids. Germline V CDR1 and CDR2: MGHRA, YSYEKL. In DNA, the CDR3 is TGCGCCAGCAGCCAACAGGGTCGGTGGGGGGAAAAACTGTTTTTT. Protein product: CASSQQGRWGEKLFF.

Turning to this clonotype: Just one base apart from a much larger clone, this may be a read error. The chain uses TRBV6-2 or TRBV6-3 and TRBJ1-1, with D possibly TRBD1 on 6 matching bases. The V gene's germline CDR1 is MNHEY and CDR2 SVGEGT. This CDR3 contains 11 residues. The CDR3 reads CTSRGPTEAFF. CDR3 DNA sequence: TGTACCAGCAGGGGCCCTACTGAAGCTTTCTTT.